Following are 25 T cell receptor beta chains from one sample sequenced in a study of shared clonotypes between healthy human individuals. Generated by immunoSEQ multiplex PCR, the TCRdb table keeps only in-frame clones and is missing some. This table has roughly 2.6 million clones, more than 90% appearing once. The sample comprised naive CD4+ T cells sorted from blood. The subset here: CD45RA+ positively selected. The receptors were sampled from a man in his late teens or twenties in good health.

The chain recombines TRBV6-5 with TRBJ1-2; 7 bases are shared with TRBD1. V trimming: 0 bases; J trimming: 1 base; junction bases outside the gene matches: 2. CDR1 MNHEY and CDR2 SVGAGI come from the germline V gene. This CDR3 is built from 15 residues. The CDR3: CASSYSNRGNYGYTF. DNA for the CDR3: TGTGCCAGCAGTTACTCTAACAGGGGTAACTATGGCTACACCTTC.

This rearrangement joins TRBV15 to TRBJ2-7, with D uncertain. Trimming cost V 1 base and J 6 bases, with 10 bases left between them. Germline assignment: CDR1 LNHNV and CDR2 YYDKDF (reference sequence). The CDR3 contains 13 residues. The DNA for the CDR3 is TGTGCCACCAGCAGAGGATCTACGACCGAGCAGTACTTC. Encoded protein: CATSRGSTTEQYF.

As for this clone: Other DNA sequences within the sample encode an identical CDR3. The gene calls are TRBV7-2 and TRBJ2-3, with D perhaps TRBD1 (6 bases). Trimming stripped 1 base from V and 0 bases from J, with 8 bases between. The germline V gene encodes CDR1 SGHTA and CDR2 FQGNSA. The CDR3 totals 15 residues. The CDR3 DNA is TGTGCCAGCAGCTTAGAAGGGACAAGCACAGATACGCAGTATTTT. This codes for CASSLEGTSTDTQYF.

The rearrangement joins TRBV9 to TRBJ2-1; D is unclear. Between the trimmed V and J ends, which lost 2 bases and 3 bases, there was a span of 15 bases. The V gene's germline CDR1 is SGDLS and CDR2 YYNGEE. The CDR3 runs 16 residues. The DNA of the CDR3 is TGTGCCAGCAGCGTTGATCAACCATCCATCTACAATGAGCAGTTCTTC. This gives the protein CASSVDQPSIYNEQFF.

The gene calls are TRBV6-1 and TRBJ2-5; D perhaps matches TRBD2 (5 bases). Germline V gene data show CDR1 as MNHNS and CDR2 as SASEGT. The length of the CDR3 is 17 residues. Trimming stripped 4 bases from V and 2 bases from J, with 20 bases between. The CDR3 here is CASSASWVFGVQETQYF. The CDR3 bases are TGTGCCAGCAGTGCTAGCTGGGTCTTCGGCGTGCAAGAGACCCAGTACTTC.

The CDR3 DNA reads TGCAGCGTTGAGGGGAAGTCCACAGATACGCAGTATTTT. Translated, it gives CSVEGKSTDTQYF. This sequence joins TRBV29-1 and TRBJ2-3; D remains unclear. V lost 3 bases and J 2 bases, leaving 9 bases between the germline ends. The CDR3 totals 13 residues. Germline CDR1 and CDR2: SQVTM and ANQGSEA.

In this sample, this clone turned up once. The CDR3 protein is CASSRTGGTGELFF. CDR3 DNA: TGTGCCTCCAGCAGGACGGGGGGGACCGGGGAGCTGTTTTTT. V and J are TRBV30 and TRBJ2-2, with 8 bases that match TRBD2. CDR3 length equals 14 residues. The V gene's germline CDR1 is GTSNPN and CDR2 SVGIG (reference sequence). The V segment lost 7 bases and the J segment 5 bases; nucleotides outside the gene matches: 9.

The V gene is TRBV7-9, the J gene TRBJ2-2; 12 nucleotides line up with TRBD1. This CDR3 contains 15 residues. Looked up from germline, CDR1 is SEHNR and CDR2 is FQNEAQ (reference sequence). V gave up 4 bases and J gave up 6 bases; unmatched junction bases: 3. In DNA, the CDR3 is TGTGCCAGCAGCTCGGGACAGGGGGCTGCCGGGGAGCTGTTTTTT. The encoded protein is CASSSGQGAAGELFF.

This sequence joins TRBV7-2 and TRBJ2-7, with D uncertain. The CDR3 covers 12 residues. The V end was cut by 7 bases, the J end by 13 bases, with 20 bases between. Looked up from germline, CDR1 is SGHTA and CDR2 is FQGNSA. DNA for the CDR3: TGTGCCAGCACCCCTCTTGGGGATTTCCTCTACTTC. It translates to CASTPLGDFLYF.

The chain has TRBV5-1 and TRBJ1-5, with D possibly TRBD1 on 6 matching bases. The V gene's germline CDR1 is SGHRS and CDR2 YFSETQ. This CDR3 spans 13 amino acids. V was shortened by 4 bases and J by 4 bases, with 9 bases between the two germline ends. The CDR3 loop is CASSPTGNQPQHF. The CDR3 DNA reads as TGCGCCAGCAGCCCAACAGGGAATCAGCCCCAGCATTTT.

With regard to this clone: Other nucleotide sequences from this sample produce the same CDR3. The CDR3 DNA reads as TGTGCCAGCAGTAGGACGGGCTACGAGCAGTACTTC. Its protein product is CASSRTGYEQYF. This chain connects TRBV6-5 to TRBJ2-7; D is undetermined. CDR3 length: 12 amino acids. The V end lost 5 bases, the J end lost 3 bases, and 8 bases lay between the germline ends. Germline-derived CDR1 and CDR2 are MNHEY and SVGAGI.

The chain recombines TRBV4-1 with TRBJ1-5; TRBD1 is a possible D gene (5 bases). V lost 3 bases and J 0 bases, leaving 12 bases between the germline ends. CDR1 is MGHRA, CDR2 YSYEKL, per germline. This CDR3 spans 16 amino acids. The CDR3 reads CASSQGGWGSNQPQHF. The CDR3 DNA sequence: TGCGCCAGCAGCCAGGGGGGATGGGGTAGCAATCAGCCCCAGCATTTT.

This chain uses TRBV10-3 with TRBJ1-1, with a weak D call TRBD1 (5 bases). Germline CDR1 ENHRY, CDR2 SYGVKD. The CDR3 contains 15 residues. Trimming removed 6 bases from V and 2 bases from J, with 16 bases in between. The CDR3 loop reads CAISPGGEGNTEAFF. Written as DNA, the CDR3 is TGTGCCATCAGCCCGGGGGGGGAGGGCAACACTGAAGCTTTCTTT.

The chain combines TRBV19 with TRBJ1-2; D possibly corresponds to TRBD1 (5 bases). V lost 5 bases to trimming and J lost 6 bases, with 16 bases between them. Per germline, CDR1 LNHDA and CDR2 SQIVND (reference sequence). This CDR3 has 14 amino acids. The CDR3 region has the DNA TGTGCCAGTAGTGACCCAGACAGAAAAGATGGCTACACCTTC. As protein: CASSDPDRKDGYTF.

The chain joins TRBV6-5 to TRBJ2-5, with D perhaps TRBD1 (5 bases). V gave up 5 bases and J gave up 1 base, with 11 bases separating them. Germline-derived CDR1 and CDR2 are MNHEY and SVGAGI. The CDR3 spans 14 residues. The CDR3: CASSPQGFQETQYF. In DNA, the CDR3 is TGTGCCAGCAGTCCGCAGGGATTCCAAGAGACCCAGTACTTC.

This clone occurred a few times. The chain links TRBV5-1 to TRBJ2-7; D possibly corresponds to TRBD2 (6 bases). CDR1 SGHRS and CDR2 YFSETQ come from the germline V gene. CDR3 length: 13 amino acids. Trimming removed 3 bases from V and 6 bases from J, with 13 bases in between. This CDR3 is CASSSVPGGEQYF. The CDR3 DNA reads TGCGCCAGCAGCTCGGTCCCCGGGGGCGAGCAGTACTTC. Full variable domain (outside the CDR3, taken from reference TRBV5-1 and TRBJ2-7): KAGVTQTPRYLIKTRGQQVTLSCSPISGHRSVSWYQQTPGQGLQFLFEYFSETQRNKGNFPGRFSGRQFSNSRSEMNVSTLELGDSALYLCASSSVPGGEQYFGPGTRLTVT.

This clone has more than one count but fewer than ten. This sequence joins TRBV9 and TRBJ1-6; TRBD1 agrees at 7 bases. This CDR3 is 14 amino acids long. Looked up from germline, CDR1 is SGDLS and CDR2 is YYNGEE. Trimming took 4 bases from V and 9 from J; bases not matched to a gene: 7. Written as DNA, the CDR3 is TGTGCCAGCAGCCTAACAGGGGTGTCTTCACCCCTCCACTTT. The encoded protein is CASSLTGVSSPLHF.

The rearrangement uses TRBV6-1 and TRBJ2-2; D ambiguous. CDR3 length: 15 amino acids. Trimming took 2 bases from V and 0 from J, leaving 7 bases between them. Germline lookup yields CDR1 MNHNS and CDR2 SASEGT. The CDR3 nucleotides read TGTGCCAGCAGTGAACAGACCACGAACACCGGGGAGCTGTTTTTT. Amino acids: CASSEQTTNTGELFF.

The chain uses TRBV7-8 and TRBJ2-3; D not resolved. The germline V gene has CDR1 SGHVS and CDR2 FQNEAQ. Trimming removed 5 bases at V and 2 bases at J, with 14 bases between. The CDR3 is made up of 15 amino acids. CDR3 sequence reads: CASSPMGSLTDTQYF. The CDR3, as DNA: TGTGCCAGCAGCCCCATGGGTAGCCTCACAGATACGCAGTATTTT.

In nucleotides, the CDR3 is TGTGCCAGTAGTATTAAGGAGGAGTATGGCTACACCTTC. This sequence encodes CASSIKEEYGYTF. The genes are TRBV19 and TRBJ1-2; D call uncertain. The V end lost 3 bases, the J end lost 5 bases, and 10 bases lay between the germline ends. This CDR3 has 13 amino acids. CDR1 and CDR2 (germline): LNHDA, SQIVND (reference sequence).

Points on this clone: The sample contains more than one DNA sequence encoding this CDR3. The rearrangement joins TRBV6-5 to TRBJ1-1; a possible D gene is TRBD1 (5 bases). This CDR3 contains 11 residues. CDR1 is MNHEY, CDR2 SVGAGI, per germline. V lost 6 bases, J lost 5 bases, and 7 bases lay in between. The CDR3 bases are TGTGCCAGCAGAAGGGGAACTGAAGCTTTCTTT. Protein: CASRRGTEAFF.

The genes are TRBV5-6 and TRBJ2-5; 8 positions match TRBD1. Trimming took 4 bases from V and 5 from J; bases not matched to a gene: 4. The germline gives CDR1 SGHDT, CDR2 YYEEEE. The CDR3 consists of 13 residues. The CDR3 coding sequence is TGTGCCAGCAGCGGCAGGGGGCCGGAGACCCAGTACTTC. Amino acids: CASSGRGPETQYF.

The chain recombines TRBV4-1 with TRBJ2-1; possible D gene TRBD1, 5 bases. V was pared by 1 base and J by 3 bases, with 16 bases between. The germline CDR1 and CDR2 sequences are MGHRA and YSYEKL. CDR3 length: 17 residues. The CDR3 spells CASSQVVKGAIYNEQFF. CDR3 in DNA: TGCGCCAGCAGCCAAGTTGTGAAAGGGGCAATCTACAATGAGCAGTTCTTC.

The chain is built from TRBV4-1 and TRBJ1-6, with a weak D call TRBD1 (5 bases). The germline V gene encodes CDR1 MGHRA and CDR2 YSYEKL. Trimming took 4 bases from V and 0 from J, leaving 22 bases between them. The CDR3 spans 20 residues. CDR3 DNA sequence: TGCGCCAGCAGCCTTAATACAGGAGAAGGAGGGTTCTCCTATAATTCACCCCTCCACTTT. It codes for CASSLNTGEGGFSYNSPLHF.

J is TRBJ2-2 and V is TRBV6-5, with D uncertain. The CDR3 covers 16 residues. Germline V gene sequence: CDR1 MNHEY, CDR2 SVGAGI. Trimming took off 0 bases at V and 1 base at J, with 9 bases between the two ends. CDR3 DNA: TGTGCCAGCAGTTACTCCTGGGCTTGGAACACCGGGGAGCTGTTTTTT. Protein: CASSYSWAWNTGELFF.